The present T cell receptor beta chain was sequenced within a study of cytomegalovirus exposure and HLA in healthy donors. Study in general: A previous analysis identified around 120 million unique TCR beta sequences derived from 180 million or so T cells. General observations from the study: When presence/absence was analysed, sequencing depth was taken to be roughly uniform across donors.

The primer mix had 60 Vbeta and 13 Jbeta primers. Clones were sequenced by immunoSEQ multiplex PCR, and TCRdb holds only the in-frame ones, with some missing. The repertoire holds roughly 180,000 clones, with around 80% as singletons. Remarks on this clone: Its antigen is still unknown.

Germline V gene data show CDR1 as PRHDT and CDR2 as FYEKMQ (reference sequence). This CDR3 is built from 20 residues. Trimming removed 0 bases from V and 0 bases from J, with 21 bases in between. The chain is built from TRBV13 and TRBJ1-3, with a weak D call TRBD1 (5 bases). This TCR derives from a woman aged 18-29 years in good health and CMV-seronegative. Sample: PBMCs. CDR3 nucleotide sequence: TGTGCCAGCAGCTTAGGACTGGGGGGGACGTGGCCCGACTCTGGAAACACCATATATTTT. Translated: CASSLGLGGTWPDSGNTIYF.